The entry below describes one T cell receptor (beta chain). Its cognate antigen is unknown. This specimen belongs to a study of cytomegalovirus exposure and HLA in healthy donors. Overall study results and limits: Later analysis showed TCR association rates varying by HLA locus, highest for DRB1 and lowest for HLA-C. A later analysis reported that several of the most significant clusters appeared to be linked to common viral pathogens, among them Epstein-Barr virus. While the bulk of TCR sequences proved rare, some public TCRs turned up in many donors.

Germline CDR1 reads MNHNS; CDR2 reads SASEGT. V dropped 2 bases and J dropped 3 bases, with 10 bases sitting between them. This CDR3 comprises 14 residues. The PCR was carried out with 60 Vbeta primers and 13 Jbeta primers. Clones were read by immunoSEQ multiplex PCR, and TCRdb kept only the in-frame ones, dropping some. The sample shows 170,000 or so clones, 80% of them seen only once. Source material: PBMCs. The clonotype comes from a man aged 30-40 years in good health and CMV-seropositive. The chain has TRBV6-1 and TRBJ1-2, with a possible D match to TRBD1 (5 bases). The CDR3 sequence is CASSEHGGDYGYTF. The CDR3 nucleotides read TGTGCCAGCAGTGAACACGGAGGGGACTATGGCTACACCTTC.